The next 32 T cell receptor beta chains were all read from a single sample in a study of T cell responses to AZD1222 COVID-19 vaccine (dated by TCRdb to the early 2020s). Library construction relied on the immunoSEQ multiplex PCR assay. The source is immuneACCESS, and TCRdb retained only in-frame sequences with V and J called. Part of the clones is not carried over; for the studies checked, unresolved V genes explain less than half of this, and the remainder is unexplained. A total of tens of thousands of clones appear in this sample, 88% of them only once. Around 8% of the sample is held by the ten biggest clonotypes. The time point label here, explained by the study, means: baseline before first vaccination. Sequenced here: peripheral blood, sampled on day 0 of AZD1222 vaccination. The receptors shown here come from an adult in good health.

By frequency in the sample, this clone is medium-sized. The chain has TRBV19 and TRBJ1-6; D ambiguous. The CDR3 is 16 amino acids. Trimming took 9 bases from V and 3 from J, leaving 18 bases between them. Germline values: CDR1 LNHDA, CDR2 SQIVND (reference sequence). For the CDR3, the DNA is TGTGCCAGCACTAATATAAGGGAACTCTATAATTCACCCCTCCACTTT. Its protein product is CASTNIRELYNSPLHF.

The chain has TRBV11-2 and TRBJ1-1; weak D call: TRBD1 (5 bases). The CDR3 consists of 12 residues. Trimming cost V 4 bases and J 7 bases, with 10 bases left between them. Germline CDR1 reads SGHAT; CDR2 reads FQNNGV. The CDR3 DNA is TGTGCCAGCAGCTCCGGAGGGGTTGAAGCTTTCTTT. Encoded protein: CASSSGGVEAFF.

The CDR3 here is CASSSPRGRTTEAFF. The CDR3 nucleotides are TGCGCCAGCAGCTCGCCCAGGGGGCGCACCACTGAAGCTTTCTTT. This chain links TRBV5-1 with TRBJ1-1; 8 bases match TRBD1. With 3 bases clipped from V and 4 bases from J, the junction kept 8 bases outside the gene matches. The germline V gene has CDR1 SGHRS and CDR2 YFSETQ. There are 15 residues in the CDR3.

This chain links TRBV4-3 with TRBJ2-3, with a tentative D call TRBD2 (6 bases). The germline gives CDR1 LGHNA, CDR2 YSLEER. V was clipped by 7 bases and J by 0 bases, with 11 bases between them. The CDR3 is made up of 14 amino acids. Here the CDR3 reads CASKSGTSTDTQYF. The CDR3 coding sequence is TGCGCCAGCAAATCCGGGACTAGCACAGATACGCAGTATTTT.

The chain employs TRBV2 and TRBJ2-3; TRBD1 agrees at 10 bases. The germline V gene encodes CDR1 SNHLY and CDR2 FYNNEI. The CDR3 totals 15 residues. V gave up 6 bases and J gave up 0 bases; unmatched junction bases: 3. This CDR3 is CASRGQGLSTDTQYF. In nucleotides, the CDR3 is TGTGCCAGCAGGGGACAGGGGTTAAGCACAGATACGCAGTATTTT.

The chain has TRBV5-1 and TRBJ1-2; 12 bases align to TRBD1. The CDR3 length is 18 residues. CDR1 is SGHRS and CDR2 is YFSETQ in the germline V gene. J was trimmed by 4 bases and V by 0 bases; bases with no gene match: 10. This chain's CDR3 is CASSLAGTGGSFSYGYTF. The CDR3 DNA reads TGCGCCAGCAGCTTGGCCGGGACAGGGGGCAGTTTTTCCTATGGCTACACCTTC.

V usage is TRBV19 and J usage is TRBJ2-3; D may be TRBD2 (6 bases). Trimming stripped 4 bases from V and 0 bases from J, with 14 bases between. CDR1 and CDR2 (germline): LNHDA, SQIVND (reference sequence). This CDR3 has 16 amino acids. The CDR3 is CASSTVSGTSTDTQYF. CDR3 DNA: TGTGCCAGTAGTACCGTCTCCGGGACTAGCACAGATACGCAGTATTTT.

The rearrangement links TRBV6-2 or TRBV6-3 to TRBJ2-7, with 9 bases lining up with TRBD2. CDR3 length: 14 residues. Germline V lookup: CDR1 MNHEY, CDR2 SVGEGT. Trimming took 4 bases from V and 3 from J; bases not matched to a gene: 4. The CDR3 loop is CASSLAGVRYEQYF. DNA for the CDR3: TGTGCCAGCAGTTTAGCGGGAGTCCGCTACGAGCAGTACTTC.

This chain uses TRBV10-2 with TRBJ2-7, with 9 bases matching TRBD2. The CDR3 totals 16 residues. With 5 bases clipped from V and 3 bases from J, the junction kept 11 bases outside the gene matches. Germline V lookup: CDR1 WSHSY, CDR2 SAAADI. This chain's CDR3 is CASSWDLSGSGYEQYF. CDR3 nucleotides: TGCGCCAGCAGTTGGGACCTTAGCGGGAGTGGCTACGAGCAGTACTTC.

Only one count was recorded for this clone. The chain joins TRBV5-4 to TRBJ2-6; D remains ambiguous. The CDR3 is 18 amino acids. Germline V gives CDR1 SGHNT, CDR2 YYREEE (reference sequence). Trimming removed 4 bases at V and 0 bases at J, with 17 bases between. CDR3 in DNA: TGTGCCAGCAGCCCATGGGCACCCACGGTCTCTGGGGCCAACGTCCTGACTTTC. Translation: CASSPWAPTVSGANVLTF.

The CDR3 nucleotides read TGTGCCGCAGGACGTAAATCAGGGGGCGAGCAGTACTTC. It encodes CAAGRKSGGEQYF. V is TRBV25-1 and J is TRBJ2-7, with TRBD1 matching 7 bases. CDR1 is MGHDK and CDR2 is SYGVNS in the germline V gene. The J segment lost 6 bases and the V segment lost 11 bases, leaving 13 bases of the junction unmatched. The CDR3 extends over 13 amino acids.

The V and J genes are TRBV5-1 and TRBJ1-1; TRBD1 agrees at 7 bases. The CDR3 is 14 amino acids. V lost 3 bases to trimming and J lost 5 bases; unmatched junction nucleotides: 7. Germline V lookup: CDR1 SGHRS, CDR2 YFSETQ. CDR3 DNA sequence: TGCGCCAGCAGCTATTCGACAGGGAATACTGAAGCTTTCTTT. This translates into CASSYSTGNTEAFF.

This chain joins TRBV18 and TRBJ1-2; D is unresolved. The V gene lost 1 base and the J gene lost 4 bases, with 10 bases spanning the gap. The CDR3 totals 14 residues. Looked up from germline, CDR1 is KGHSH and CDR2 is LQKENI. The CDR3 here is CASSPRGGGYGYTF. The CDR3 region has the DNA TGTGCCAGCTCACCACGGGGAGGCGGCTATGGCTACACCTTC.

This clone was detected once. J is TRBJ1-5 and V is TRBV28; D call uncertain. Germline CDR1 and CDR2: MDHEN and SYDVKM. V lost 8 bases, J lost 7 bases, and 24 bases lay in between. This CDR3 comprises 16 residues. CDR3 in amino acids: CASAILGSEGDQPQHF. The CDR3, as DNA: TGTGCCAGCGCCATTTTGGGTTCCGAGGGAGACCAGCCCCAGCATTTT.

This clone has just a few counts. The CDR3 DNA reads as TGTGCCAGCAGCGTAGAGGACAGCTCCTACGAGCAGTACTTC. Protein: CASSVEDSSYEQYF. V usage is TRBV9 and J usage is TRBJ2-7; TRBD1 might be the D (6 bases). CDR1 is SGDLS, CDR2 YYNGEE, per germline. CDR3 length: 14 amino acids. V was shortened by 0 bases and J by 0 bases, with 7 bases between the two germline ends.

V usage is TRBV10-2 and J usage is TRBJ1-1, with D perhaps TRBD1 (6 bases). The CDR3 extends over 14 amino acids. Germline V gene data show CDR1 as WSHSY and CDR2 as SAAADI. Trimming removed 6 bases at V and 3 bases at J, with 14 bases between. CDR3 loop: CASRPGGRDTEAFF. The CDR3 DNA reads TGCGCCAGCAGGCCCGGGGGGCGCGACACTGAAGCTTTCTTT.

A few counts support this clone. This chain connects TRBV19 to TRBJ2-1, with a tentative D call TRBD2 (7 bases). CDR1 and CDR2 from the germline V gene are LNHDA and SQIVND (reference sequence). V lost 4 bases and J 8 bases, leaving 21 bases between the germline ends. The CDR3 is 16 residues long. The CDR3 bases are TGTGCCAGTAGTACCCCGGGACTAACGGGGGCCCATGAGCAGTTCTTC. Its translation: CASSTPGLTGAHEQFF.

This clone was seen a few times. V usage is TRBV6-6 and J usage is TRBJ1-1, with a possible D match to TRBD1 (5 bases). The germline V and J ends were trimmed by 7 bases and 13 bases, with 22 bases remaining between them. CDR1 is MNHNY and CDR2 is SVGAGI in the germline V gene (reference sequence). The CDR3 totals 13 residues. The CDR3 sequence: CASKTGQGLGIFF. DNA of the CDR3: TGTGCCAGCAAAACCGGACAAGGGCTTGGGATTTTCTTT.

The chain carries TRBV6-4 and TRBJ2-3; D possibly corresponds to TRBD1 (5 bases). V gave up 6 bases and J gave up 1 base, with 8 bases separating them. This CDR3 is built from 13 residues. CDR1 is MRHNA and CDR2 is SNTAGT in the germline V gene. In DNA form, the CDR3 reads TGTGCCAGCAGCCCACAGGGCACAGATACGCAGTATTTT. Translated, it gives CASSPQGTDTQYF.

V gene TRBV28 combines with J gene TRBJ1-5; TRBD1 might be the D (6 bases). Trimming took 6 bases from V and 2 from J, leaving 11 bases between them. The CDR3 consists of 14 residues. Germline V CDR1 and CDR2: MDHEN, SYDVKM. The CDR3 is CASRPGARNQPQHF. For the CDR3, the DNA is TGTGCCAGCAGGCCAGGGGCCCGCAATCAGCCCCAGCATTTT.

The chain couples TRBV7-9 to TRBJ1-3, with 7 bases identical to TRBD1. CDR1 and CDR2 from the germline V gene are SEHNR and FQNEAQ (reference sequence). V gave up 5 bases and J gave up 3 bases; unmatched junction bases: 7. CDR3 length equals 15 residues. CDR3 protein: CASSQSGGYGNTIYF. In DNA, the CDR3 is TGTGCCAGCAGCCAGTCAGGGGGATATGGAAACACCATATATTTT.

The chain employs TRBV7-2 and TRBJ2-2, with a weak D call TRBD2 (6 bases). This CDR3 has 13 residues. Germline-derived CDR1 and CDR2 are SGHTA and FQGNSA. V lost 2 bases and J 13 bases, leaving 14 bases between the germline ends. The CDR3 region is CASSLNPTRWLFF. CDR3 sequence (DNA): TGTGCCAGCAGCTTAAACCCGACTAGGTGGCTGTTTTTT.

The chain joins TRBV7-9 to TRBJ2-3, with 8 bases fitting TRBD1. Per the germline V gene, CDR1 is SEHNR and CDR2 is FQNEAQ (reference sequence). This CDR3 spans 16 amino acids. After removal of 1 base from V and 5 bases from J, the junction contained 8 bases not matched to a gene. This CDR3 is CASSLGAGGVEDTQYF. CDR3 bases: TGTGCCAGCAGCTTAGGGGCAGGGGGCGTCGAAGATACGCAGTATTTT.

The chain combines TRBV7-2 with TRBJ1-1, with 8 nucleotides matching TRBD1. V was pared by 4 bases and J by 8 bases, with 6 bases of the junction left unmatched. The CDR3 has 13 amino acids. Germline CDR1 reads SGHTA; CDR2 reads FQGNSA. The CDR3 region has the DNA TGTGCCAGCAGCTCCTATGGACAGGGAGAAGCTTTCTTT. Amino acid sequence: CASSSYGQGEAFF.

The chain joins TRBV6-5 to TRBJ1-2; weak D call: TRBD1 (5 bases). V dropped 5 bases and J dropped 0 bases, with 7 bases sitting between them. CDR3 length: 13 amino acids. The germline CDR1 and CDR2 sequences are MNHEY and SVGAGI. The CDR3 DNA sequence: TGTGCCAGCAGTAGACAGTCTAACTATGGCTACACCTTC. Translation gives CASSRQSNYGYTF.

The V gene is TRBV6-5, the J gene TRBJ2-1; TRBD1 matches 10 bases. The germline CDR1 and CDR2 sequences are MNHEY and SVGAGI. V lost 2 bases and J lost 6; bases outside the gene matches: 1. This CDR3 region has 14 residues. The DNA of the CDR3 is TGTGCCAGCAGTTACCGGACAGGGGGCAATGAGCAGTTCTTC. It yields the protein CASSYRTGGNEQFF.

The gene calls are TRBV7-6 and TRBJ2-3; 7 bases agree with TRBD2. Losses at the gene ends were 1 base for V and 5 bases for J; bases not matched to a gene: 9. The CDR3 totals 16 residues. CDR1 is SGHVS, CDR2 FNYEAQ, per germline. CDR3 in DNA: TGTGCCAGCAGCTTAGAGGTCGGGGGGTCAGTAGATACGCAGTATTTT. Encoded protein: CASSLEVGGSVDTQYF.

CDR3 sequence reads: CSVKPGGNTGELFF. The DNA for the CDR3 is TGCAGCGTAAAACCGGGAGGGAACACCGGGGAGCTGTTTTTT. The rearrangement joins TRBV29-1 to TRBJ2-2, with 7 bases aligning to TRBD2. CDR1 and CDR2 (germline): SQVTM, ANQGSEA. The CDR3 has 14 residues. Trimming took 6 bases from V and 1 from J; bases not matched to a gene: 5.

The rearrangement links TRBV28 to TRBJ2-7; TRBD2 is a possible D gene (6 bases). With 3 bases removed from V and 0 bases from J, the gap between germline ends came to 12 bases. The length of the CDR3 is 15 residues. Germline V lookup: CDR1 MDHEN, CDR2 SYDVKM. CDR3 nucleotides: TGTGCCAGCAGTTTGGAGGGGTCGGGCTCCTACGAGCAGTACTTC. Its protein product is CASSLEGSGSYEQYF.

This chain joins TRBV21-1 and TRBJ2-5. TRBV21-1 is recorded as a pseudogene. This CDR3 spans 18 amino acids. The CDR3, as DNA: TGTGCCAGCAGCAAAAGGGACGGGCGATTAGGGCTCAAAGAGACCCAGTACTTC. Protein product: CASSKRDGRLGLKETQYF.

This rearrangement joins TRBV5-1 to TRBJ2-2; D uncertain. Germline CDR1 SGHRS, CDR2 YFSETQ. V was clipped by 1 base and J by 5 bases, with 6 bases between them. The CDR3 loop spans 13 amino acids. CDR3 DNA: TGCGCCAGCAGCTTGAGCACAACCGGGGAGCTGTTTTTT. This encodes CASSLSTTGELFF.

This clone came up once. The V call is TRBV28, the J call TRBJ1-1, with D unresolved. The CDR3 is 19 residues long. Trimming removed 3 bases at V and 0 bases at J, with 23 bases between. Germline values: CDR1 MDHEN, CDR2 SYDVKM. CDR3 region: CASSFLMSALGGLNTEAFF. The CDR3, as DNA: TGTGCCAGCAGTTTTTTGATGTCAGCCCTCGGTGGATTGAACACTGAAGCTTTCTTT.